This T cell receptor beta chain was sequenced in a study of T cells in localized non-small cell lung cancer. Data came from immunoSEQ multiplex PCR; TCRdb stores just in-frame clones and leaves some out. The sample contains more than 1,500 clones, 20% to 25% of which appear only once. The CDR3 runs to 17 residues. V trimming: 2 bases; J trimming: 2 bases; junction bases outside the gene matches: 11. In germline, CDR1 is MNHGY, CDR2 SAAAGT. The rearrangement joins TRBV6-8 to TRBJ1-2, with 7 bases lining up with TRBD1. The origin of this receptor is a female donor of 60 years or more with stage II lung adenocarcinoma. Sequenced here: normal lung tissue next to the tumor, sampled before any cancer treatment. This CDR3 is CASSYTNRLTGNYGYTF. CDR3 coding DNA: TGTGCCAGCAGTTACACAAACCGATTGACAGGGAACTATGGCTACACCTTC.